Sequencing of this T cell receptor beta chain was carried out in a study of OX40 agonist ivuxolimab in advanced cancers. The table came from immunoSEQ multiplex PCR; TCRdb's copy has only in-frame clones and leaves some out. The sample has roughly 20,000 clones, 80% to 85% seen once. The CDR3 has 17 amino acids. V lost 5 bases and J lost 7; bases outside the gene matches: 11. Germline assignment: CDR1 LNHNV and CDR2 YYDKDF (reference sequence). The clonotype comes from an adult with an advanced solid tumor such as melanoma, head and neck, liver or kidney cancer. The rearrangement uses TRBV15 and TRBJ2-1; TRBD2 aligns across 13 bases. This specimen consisted of CD4+ or CD8+ T cells sorted from blood, obtained in a trial of the OX40 agonist ivuxolimab. The CDR3 loop reads CATSGRTSGSLVNEQFF. The CDR3 DNA sequence: TGTGCCACCAGCGGGCGGACTAGCGGGAGTCTTGTGAATGAGCAGTTCTTC.